This record looks at one TCR beta chain sequence and its context. Its specificity is not known. This sample stems from a study of T cell repertoires in cytomegalovirus infection. Study-level background: Shared public TCR beta signatures pointed to both CMV infection and a matching HLA type.

TCRdb independently ran MiXCR on the reads; one entry per CDR3 protein. The sample lists some 600,000 distinct CDR3 sequences; roughly 24% were seen once. The CDR3 is 15 residues long. The V end was cut by 0 bases, the J end by 3 bases, with 14 bases between. CDR1 and CDR2 from the germline V gene are DFQATT and SNEGSKA (reference sequence). The study's findings and limits: HLA-C-restricted, CMV-specific TCR beta clonotypes were dominant ex vivo.

This rearrangement joins TRBV20-1 to TRBJ1-2; TRBD1 is a possible D gene (6 bases). The origin of this receptor is a human donor in good health (CMV status not recorded). Some clones in this sample may be carry-over from other donors' samples. Sequencing was done on a sample of CD8+ T cells from PBMCs. CDR3 in amino acids: CSARDGGRGDYGYTF. Written as DNA, the CDR3 is TGCAGTGCTAGAGATGGAGGCAGGGGAGACTATGGCTACACCTTC.